This entry lists 23 T cell receptor beta chains sequenced from one sample in a study of prognosis after radiotherapy for stage I lung cancer. Two-round multiplex PCR, the amplification method, yielded TCR beta CDR3 from genomic DNA. Primers targeting each individual TRBV and TRBJ gene were applied in first-round PCR. TCRdb re-called the multiplex PCR reads through MiXCR, storing one row per CDR3 protein. The sample holds around 31,000 distinct CDR3 sequences; over 45% are singletons and the top ten take approximately 16%. Sequencing used PBMCs, obtained before or after stereotactic body radiation therapy (not recorded which). The receptors derive from a donor at least 50 years old with non-small cell lung cancer.

About this clonotype itself: This may come from a read error, since a much larger clone is one base off. This sequence joins TRBV7-2 and TRBJ2-5; TRBD1 is a possible D gene (5 bases). The V gene lost 7 bases and the J gene lost 5 bases, with 14 bases spanning the gap. CDR1 and CDR2 from the germline V gene are SGHTA and FQGNSA. CDR3 length: 13 residues. The CDR3 coding sequence is TGTGCCAGCACTCATGGGGCCTGGGAGACCCAGTACTTC. Its translation: CASTHGAWETQYF.

This clonotype has just one count. The chain employs TRBV9 and TRBJ1-2, with D unclear. The CDR3 totals 16 residues. Trimming removed 3 bases from V and 0 bases from J, with 15 bases in between. CDR1 and CDR2 from the germline V gene are SGDLS and YYNGEE. The DNA for the CDR3 is TGTGCCAGCAGCGCCGGGGTACATGGGGCTAACTATGGCTACACCTTC. Translated, it gives CASSAGVHGANYGYTF.

About this clonotype itself: An end of the junction differs from the germline gene, which may be a read error. V usage is TRBV7-9 and J usage is TRBJ2-2; no firm D call. The CDR3 covers 16 residues. Germline V CDR1 and CDR2: SEHNR, FQNEAQ (reference sequence). In nucleotides, the CDR3 is TGTGCCAGCAGCTCCACCAAAGGTTCGAACACCGGTGAGCTGTTTTTT. The encoded protein is CASSSTKGSNTGELFF.

This clonotype has at least ten counts. The chain recombines TRBV9 with TRBJ2-3; D call uncertain. The germline V and J ends were trimmed by 4 bases and 0 bases, with 12 bases remaining between them. Germline V lookup: CDR1 SGDLS, CDR2 YYNGEE. The length of the CDR3 is 15 residues. The CDR3 bases are TGTGCCAGCAGCCCCCGGTCGGCTAGCACAGATACGCAGTATTTT. It yields the protein CASSPRSASTDTQYF.

This clonotype has at least ten counts. For the CDR3, the DNA is TGCGCCAGCAGTACAACAGGGGTCTACGGCTACACCTTC. Residues: CASSTTGVYGYTF. V and J are TRBV10-2 and TRBJ1-2; 7 nucleotides line up with TRBD1. The J segment lost 8 bases and the V segment lost 5 bases, leaving 8 bases of the junction unmatched. The CDR3 totals 13 residues. CDR1 is WSHSY and CDR2 is SAAADI in the germline V gene.

This clonotype was seen a few times. This is likely an artifact of a read error, given a far larger clone one base away. V and J are TRBV7-2 and TRBJ2-3, with D perhaps being TRBD1 or TRBD2 (5 bases each). The germline CDR1 and CDR2 sequences are SGHTA and FQGNSA. This CDR3 contains 12 residues. CDR3 residues: CASSILVGTMYF. DNA of the CDR3: TGTGCCAGCAGCATCCTGGTGGGGACCATGTACTTC.

The chain uses TRBV4-1 and TRBJ2-3; a possible D gene is TRBD1 (7 bases). Trimming pared 0 bases from V and 4 bases from J, leaving 11 bases between. CDR3 size: 15 residues. CDR1 is MGHRA and CDR2 is YSYEKL in the germline V gene. This chain's CDR3 is CASSQDGRGADTQYF. The CDR3 DNA sequence: TGCGCCAGCAGCCAAGATGGCAGGGGGGCAGATACGCAGTATTTT.

This clonotype was seen only a few times. The chain employs TRBV20-1 and TRBJ2-7; a possible D gene is TRBD2 (6 bases). Germline CDR1 DFQATT, CDR2 SNEGSKA (reference sequence). The CDR3 is 13 amino acids. The V end lost 8 bases, the J end lost 2 bases, and 16 bases lay between the germline ends. The CDR3 bases are TGCAGTTCTGCGGAGGGTATTACCTACGAGCAGTACTTC. Protein: CSSAEGITYEQYF.

By share, this clonotype counts as medium-sized. The V call is TRBV11-2, the J call TRBJ2-2, with D possibly being TRBD1 (6 bases). CDR3 length: 16 residues. Looked up from germline, CDR1 is SGHAT and CDR2 is FQNNGV. V dropped 5 bases and J dropped 5 bases, with 18 bases sitting between them. This chain's CDR3 is CASSPRDLRGTGELFF. In DNA, the CDR3 is TGTGCCAGCAGCCCCCGGGATCTTAGGGGGACCGGGGAGCTGTTTTTT.

The chain has TRBV10-3 and TRBJ1-2, with D possibly TRBD1 on 5 matching bases. The germline CDR1 and CDR2 sequences are ENHRY and SYGVKD. V was clipped by 0 bases and J by 4 bases, with 9 bases between them. The CDR3 length is 14 residues. The CDR3 DNA reads TGTGCCATCAGTGAGTCATCGGGGCCCTATGGCTACACCTTC. As protein: CAISESSGPYGYTF.

The rearrangement uses TRBV9 and TRBJ2-1; TRBD2 aligns across 8 bases. After removal of 0 bases from V and 2 bases from J, the junction contained 7 bases not matched to a gene. The CDR3 extends over 17 amino acids. The germline V gene has CDR1 SGDLS and CDR2 YYNGEE. CDR3: CASSVESTGGPYNEQFF. For the CDR3, the DNA is TGTGCCAGCAGCGTAGAGAGCACGGGAGGGCCCTACAATGAGCAGTTCTTC.

For this clonotype: Given a far larger clone just one base away, this is likely a sequencing read error. The chain is built from TRBV6-1 and TRBJ1-2, with D unresolved. Germline V gene data show CDR1 as MNHNS and CDR2 as SASEGT. This CDR3 contains 14 residues. Trimming removed 5 bases from V and 2 bases from J, with 12 bases in between. The DNA of the CDR3 is TGTGCCAGCAGTTCGTGGACGACGAACTATGGCTACACCTTC. Amino acids: CASSSWTTNYGYTF.

In the case of this clonotype: One end of the junction does not line up with germline, which may come from a read error. This chain's CDR3 is CACSVDGTWELFF. The CDR3 DNA reads TGTGCCTGTAGTGTGGACGGGACCTGGGAGCTGTTTTTT. The chain couples TRBV30 to TRBJ2-2, with D perhaps assigned TRBD1 or TRBD2 (5 bases each). The CDR3 spans 13 residues. Per germline, CDR1 GTSNPN and CDR2 SVGIG (reference sequence).

Ten or more counts support this clonotype. The chain couples TRBV2 to TRBJ2-7; 9 nucleotides agree with TRBD1. Germline V lookup: CDR1 SNHLY, CDR2 FYNNEI. V was clipped by 11 bases and J by 2 bases; unmatched bases: 7. This CDR3 contains 13 residues. The CDR3 nucleotides are TGTGCCGGGGGAGGGACAGGGACCTACGAGCAGTACTTC. Translating gives CAGGGTGTYEQYF.

The sample holds many counts of this clonotype. A much larger clone is a single base away; this may be a read error. J is TRBJ1-1 and V is TRBV20-1; D is perhaps TRBD1 (6 bases). This CDR3 has 14 residues. CDR1 is DFQATT and CDR2 is SNEGSKA in the germline V gene (reference sequence). The V gene lost 3 bases and the J gene lost 4 bases, with 15 bases spanning the gap. CDR3 in amino acids: CSASPRGGGTEAFF. Here the CDR3 DNA reads TGCAGTGCTAGCCCAAGGGGGGGAGGCACTGAAGCTTTCTTT.

The CDR3 loop is CASSGGEEELAFF. The CDR3, as DNA: TGTGCCAGCAGTGGGGGAGAGGAGGAGTTGGCTTTCTTT. This chain joins TRBV6-1 and TRBJ1-1; no clear D gene. The V and J ends lost 4 bases and 11 bases respectively, with 17 bases between them. This CDR3 has 13 residues. The germline V gene encodes CDR1 MNHNS and CDR2 SASEGT.

This clonotype was seen repeatedly, ten times or more. J is TRBJ1-4 and V is TRBV19; no clear D gene. The CDR3 is 15 amino acids. V lost 3 bases and J lost 7, with 15 bases in between. CDR1 LNHDA and CDR2 SQIVND come from the germline V gene (reference sequence). The CDR3 loop is CASSISGVRTEKLFF. CDR3 DNA sequence: TGTGCCAGTAGTATTTCGGGAGTCCGGACTGAAAAACTGTTTTTT.

Only a few counts were recorded for this clonotype. A far bigger clonotype differs at one base, so this is likely a read error. V usage is TRBV10-2 and J usage is TRBJ2-7, with 12 nucleotides matching TRBD2. J was trimmed by 7 bases and V by 6 bases; bases with no gene match: 10. Germline loops: CDR1 WSHSY, CDR2 SAAADI. The CDR3 length is 15 residues. CDR3 protein: CASSPTSGRLNEQYF. CDR3 sequence (DNA): TGCGCCAGCAGCCCAACTAGCGGGAGGCTGAATGAGCAGTACTTC.

This clonotype was seen many times. The CDR3 DNA reads TGTGCCAGCAGTGACTTGAATCAGACAGGGGTTCGTGGCGAGCAGTACTTC. Translating gives CASSDLNQTGVRGEQYF. The rearrangement uses TRBV6-4 and TRBJ2-7; TRBD1 agrees at 8 bases. The CDR3 consists of 17 residues. Germline V gene lookup returns CDR1 MRHNA and CDR2 SNTAGT. With V trimmed by 1 base and J by 6 bases, 14 bases remained unmatched.

On this clonotype itself: The CDR3 ends on some other residue instead of the conserved phenylalanine or tryptophan, so this is likely a read error. The chain joins TRBV9 to TRBJ1-2; D remains unclear. CDR1 and CDR2 (germline): SGDLS, YYNGEE. The CDR3 length is 14 residues. The DNA for the CDR3 is TGTGCCAGCAGAGTAGAACACGGCCCGGGCGGCTACACCCTC. Protein sequence: CASRVEHGPGGYTL.

Ten or more counts support this clonotype. V is TRBV27 and J is TRBJ2-2; perhaps D is TRBD1 or TRBD2 (5 bases each). CDR1 is MNHEY, CDR2 SMNVEV, per germline (reference sequence). The germline V and J ends were trimmed by 4 bases and 3 bases, with 18 bases remaining between them. CDR3 length: 17 residues. This chain's CDR3 is CASSSKYRGADTGELFF. As DNA, the CDR3 is TGTGCCAGCAGTTCGAAATACCGGGGCGCCGACACCGGGGAGCTGTTTTTT.

This clonotype was counted many times. One end of the junction varies from germline; a read error may be responsible. This chain uses TRBV19 with TRBJ1-2; possible D gene TRBD1, 5 bases. The length of the CDR3 is 12 residues. The germline V gene encodes CDR1 LNHDA and CDR2 SQIVND (reference sequence). The CDR3 bases are TGTGCCAGTAGTATAGGCGACAGCCGTCCGTCCTTC. This codes for CASSIGDSRPSF.

This clonotype was observed a single time. It is likely a read error: a sequence one base away is far more abundant. The V gene is TRBV6-4, the J gene TRBJ1-6; D is undetermined. The germline CDR1 and CDR2 sequences are MRHNA and SNTAGT. This CDR3 region has 15 residues. The CDR3 region has the DNA TGTGCCAGCACCCCGCAGAGCTCCTATAATTCACCCCTCCAATTT. Translation gives CASTPQSSYNSPLQF.